What follows are 15 T cell receptor beta chains derived from one specimen sequenced in a study of cytomegalovirus exposure and HLA in healthy donors. In the PCR, 60 Vbeta and 13 Jbeta primers were used. Repertoires were generated with immunoSEQ multiplex PCR, while TCRdb's copy carries only in-frame clones and drops some. The sample lists about 130,000 clones, about 80% occurring once. Specimen: PBMCs. Source of these receptors: a woman aged 40 to 50 in good health and CMV-seropositive.

By proportion, this clone is medium-sized (0.01 to 0.1%). The genes are TRBV6-4 and TRBJ2-7, with TRBD2 matching over 10 bases. Germline V gives CDR1 MRHNA, CDR2 SNTAGT. V lost 5 bases, J lost 3 bases, and 4 bases stayed unmatched. The length of the CDR3 is 14 residues. DNA for the CDR3: TGTGCCAGCAGTACCTCTAGCGGGAGCTACGAGCAGTACTTC. Translated: CASSTSSGSYEQYF.

The chain uses TRBV6-6 and TRBJ1-1; 10 nucleotides align to TRBD1. Losses at the gene ends were 6 bases for V and 2 bases for J; bases not matched to a gene: 6. Germline V gives CDR1 MNHNY, CDR2 SVGAGI (reference sequence). The CDR3 covers 15 residues. The DNA of the CDR3 is TGTGCCAGCAGCCGTGGGACAGGGGCCAACACTGAAGCTTTCTTT. It specifies CASSRGTGANTEAFF.

This clone was observed a few times. The genes are TRBV6-6 and TRBJ2-7; TRBD2 is a possible D gene (5 bases). V lost 10 bases, J lost 0 bases, and 16 bases lay in between. CDR1 and CDR2 from the germline V gene are MNHNY and SVGAGI (reference sequence). There are 14 residues in the CDR3. CDR3 region: CATKPGGGSYEQYF. DNA for the CDR3: TGTGCCACCAAACCTGGTGGAGGCTCCTACGAGCAGTACTTC.

This clone was observed a single time. This CDR3 is CASSFALTGNQPQHF. Here the CDR3 DNA reads TGTGCCAGCAGCTTTGCTTTGACAGGCAATCAGCCCCAGCATTTT. The chain combines TRBV5-5 with TRBJ1-5; a possible D gene is TRBD1 (5 bases). The V end was cut by 2 bases, the J end by 2 bases, with 11 bases between. The CDR3 loop spans 15 amino acids. Germline CDR1 and CDR2: SGHKS and YYEKEE (reference sequence).

The V gene is TRBV28, the J gene TRBJ2-7; 7 nucleotides align to TRBD2. This CDR3 has 15 amino acids. J lost 2 bases, V lost 2 bases, and 6 bases had no gene match. Germline lookup yields CDR1 MDHEN and CDR2 SYDVKM. CDR3 protein: CASSLASGGAYEQYF. The CDR3 coding sequence is TGTGCCAGCAGTTTAGCTAGCGGAGGAGCCTACGAGCAGTACTTC.

This CDR3 reads CATSRARTADEQFF. The DNA for the CDR3 is TGTGCCACCAGCAGAGCGAGGACAGCGGATGAGCAGTTCTTC. The J gene is TRBJ2-1, the V gene TRBV15, with D tentatively TRBD1 (6 bases). The length of the CDR3 is 14 residues. Deletions cut 1 base from V and 8 bases from J, with 12 bases between. Germline V CDR1 and CDR2: LNHNV, YYDKDF (reference sequence).

The gene calls are TRBV7-9 and TRBJ2-7; D is ambiguous. V lost 1 base to trimming and J lost 2 bases, with 9 bases between them. The V gene's germline CDR1 is SEHNR and CDR2 FQNEAQ (reference sequence). The CDR3 is 14 amino acids. In DNA form, the CDR3 reads TGTGCCAGCAGCTTAGACAGAAATCCCTACGAGCAGTACTTC. Residues: CASSLDRNPYEQYF.

The CDR3 sequence: CASSFDRSTDTQYF. The CDR3, as DNA: TGTGCCAGCAGCTTTGACAGGAGCACAGATACGCAGTATTTT. This chain links TRBV7-2 with TRBJ2-3; TRBD1 might be the D (6 bases). The germline V gene encodes CDR1 SGHTA and CDR2 FQGNSA. The CDR3 covers 14 residues. V shed 3 bases and J shed 0 bases, with 7 bases lying between them.

V gene TRBV10-2 combines with J gene TRBJ2-7; the D gene is possibly TRBD1 (5 bases). The CDR3 runs 13 residues. V lost 4 bases, J lost 5 bases, and 12 bases lay in between. The germline V gene has CDR1 WSHSY and CDR2 SAAADI. The CDR3 is CASSAKGPHEQYF. The CDR3 nucleotides read TGCGCCAGCAGTGCCAAGGGGCCCCACGAGCAGTACTTC.

CDR3 in amino acids: CASSMRRANLGNQPQHF. The CDR3 coding sequence is TGTGCCAGTAGTATGAGGAGGGCTAACCTGGGCAATCAGCCCCAGCATTTT. The chain recombines TRBV19 with TRBJ1-5; no firm D call. Germline-derived CDR1 and CDR2 are LNHDA and SQIVND (reference sequence). V was pared by 3 bases and J by 2 bases, with 17 bases between. The CDR3 has 17 amino acids.

The rearrangement joins TRBV2 to TRBJ2-2, with 8 bases matching TRBD2. Unmatched junction bases numbered 8, after V lost 4 bases and J lost 7 bases. The CDR3 is 15 residues long. Germline CDR1 is SNHLY and CDR2 is FYNNEI. DNA of the CDR3: TGTGCCAGCAGTGCAGCGGGAGTTGAGGGCGGGGAGCTGTTTTTT. Translation: CASSAAGVEGGELFF.

The rearrangement uses TRBV9 and TRBJ1-2, with 7 bases identical to TRBD1. CDR1 and CDR2 (germline): SGDLS, YYNGEE. CDR3 size: 13 residues. With 3 bases clipped from V and 8 bases from J, the junction kept 7 bases outside the gene matches. CDR3 amino acids: CASSATGSWGYTF. DNA of the CDR3: TGTGCCAGCAGCGCGACAGGGAGCTGGGGCTACACCTTC.

This clone was observed a few times. This chain uses TRBV5-8 with TRBJ2-7; 8 nucleotides line up with TRBD1. V lost 4 bases, J lost 5 bases, and 11 bases stayed unmatched. The CDR3 covers 15 residues. Per germline, CDR1 SGHTS and CDR2 YDEGEE. The DNA of the CDR3 is TGTGCCAGCAGCCCTGGACAGGGCGAAGGGGACGAGCAGTACTTC. Protein sequence: CASSPGQGEGDEQYF.

This chain uses TRBV28 with TRBJ2-2; 9 nucleotides match TRBD2. This CDR3 has 20 amino acids. Germline CDR1 and CDR2: MDHEN and SYDVKM. The V gene end was trimmed by 4 bases and the J gene end by 2 bases; junction bases not matched to a gene: 17. CDR3 sequence reads: CASSYPGLALGRANTGELFF. The CDR3 DNA follows: TGTGCCAGCAGTTACCCGGGACTAGCTCTCGGGAGGGCAAACACCGGGGAGCTGTTTTTT.

The rearrangement links TRBV5-1 to TRBJ2-7, with 8 bases identical to TRBD2. The ends lost 2 bases at V and 4 bases at J; junction bases unmatched: 2. The germline gives CDR1 SGHRS, CDR2 YFSETQ. This CDR3 is built from 13 residues. The CDR3: CASSFSGIYEQYF. The CDR3 DNA sequence: TGCGCCAGCAGCTTTAGCGGGATTTACGAGCAGTACTTC. Using reference TRBV5-1 and TRBJ2-7 for the parts outside the CDR3, the full variable domain is KAGVTQTPRYLIKTRGQQVTLSCSPISGHRSVSWYQQTPGQGLQFLFEYFSETQRNKGNFPGRFSGRQFSNSRSEMNVSTLELGDSALYLCASSFSGIYEQYFGPGTRLTVT.